The rows below give T cell receptor beta chains drawn from one sample of a study of response to subunit inactivated influenza vaccine. Using its own MiXCR run on the RT-PCR reads, TCRdb lists one record per CDR3 protein. Of around 530,000 distinct CDR3 sequences in the sample, approximately 16% were seen once. The sequences come from CD4+ T cells sorted from PBMCs, collected 23 to 25 months after vaccination. The receptors come from a man aged 50-75 years who received an inactivated influenza vaccine. Each CDR3 is given with its conserved first and last residue. The order of the fields is D gene, J gene, clone size, V gene, CDR3 DNA, CDR3 protein. A D gene is named only where the DNA matches it firmly. Clone size is not always given. Where it is, it says once, few, many or a class for expanded clones.

D gene: NA; J gene: TRBJ1-3; clone size: NA; V gene: TRBV3-1; CDR3 DNA: TGTGCCAGCAGCCAATCCGGGGCTGGAAACACCATATATTTT; CDR3 protein: CASSQSGAGNTIYF
D gene: TRBD1; J gene: TRBJ1-6; clone size: once; V gene: TRBV5-6; CDR3 DNA: TGTGCCAGCAGGGCGGGACAGGTCAATTCACCCCTCCACTTT; CDR3 protein: CASRAGQVNSPLHF
D gene: TRBD2; J gene: TRBJ2-4; clone size: NA; V gene: TRBV12-3/TRBV12-4; CDR3 DNA: TGTGCCACCCGGGTTGGGGAAGCGGGAACGAGCATTCAGTACTTC; CDR3 protein: CATRVGEAGTSIQYF
D gene: TRBD2; J gene: TRBJ2-2; clone size: many; V gene: TRBV14; CDR3 DNA: TGTGCCAGCAGCCAACGGACTAGCGGGAGGCCGAGCACCGGGGAGCTGTTTTTT; CDR3 protein: CASSQRTSGRPSTGELFF
D gene: NA; J gene: TRBJ2-5; clone size: many; V gene: TRBV9; CDR3 DNA: TGTGCCAGCAGCGTCGGGACCCTCGGCGAGACCCAGTACTTC; CDR3 protein: CASSVGTLGETQYF
D gene: TRBD1; J gene: TRBJ2-7; clone size: NA; V gene: TRBV6-1; CDR3 DNA: TGTGCCAGCAGCCAGGGACAGACGACCTACGAGCAGTACTTC; CDR3 protein: CASSQGQTTYEQYF
D gene: NA; J gene: TRBJ1-1; clone size: NA; V gene: TRBV15; CDR3 DNA: TGTGCCACCAGCAGAGCGGCCACACTGAACACTGAAGCTTTCTTT; CDR3 protein: CATSRAATLNTEAFF
D gene: TRBD2; J gene: TRBJ2-2; clone size: NA; V gene: TRBV5-1; CDR3 DNA: TGCGCCAGCAGCTTGGAAGCGGGACTCGGCACCGGGGAGCTGTTTTTT; CDR3 protein: CASSLEAGLGTGELFF
D gene: TRBD2; J gene: TRBJ2-3; clone size: NA; V gene: TRBV9; CDR3 DNA: TGTGCCTCGGGGCTAGCGGCCCGGCTGAGAGATACGCAGTATTTT; CDR3 protein: CASGLAARLRDTQYF
D gene: NA; J gene: TRBJ2-5; clone size: few; V gene: TRBV20-1; CDR3 DNA: TGCAGTGCTAGACCGAGAATGGAGACCCAGTACTTC; CDR3 protein: CSARPRMETQYF
D gene: NA; J gene: TRBJ2-7; clone size: few; V gene: TRBV20-1; CDR3 DNA: TGCAGTGCTAGAGCGGCAGGTAGGACCTACGAGCAGTACTTC; CDR3 protein: CSARAAGRTYEQYF
D gene: NA; J gene: TRBJ2-7; clone size: few; V gene: TRBV6-2/TRBV6-3; CDR3 DNA: TGTGCCAGCAGTACGGACGGATCCTACGAGCAGTACTTC; CDR3 protein: CASSTDGSYEQYF
D gene: NA; J gene: TRBJ2-5; clone size: many; V gene: TRBV5-1; CDR3 DNA: TGCGCCAGCAGGCCCGGGGGAAGAGAGACCCAGTACTTC; CDR3 protein: CASRPGGRETQYF
D gene: NA; J gene: TRBJ1-1; clone size: many; V gene: TRBV29-1; CDR3 DNA: TGCAGCGTTGCTGGGCAGGGTACTGAAGCTTTCTTT; CDR3 protein: CSVAGQGTEAFF
D gene: TRBD2; J gene: TRBJ2-1; clone size: many; V gene: TRBV12-3/TRBV12-4; CDR3 DNA: TGTGCCAGCAGTTGGGGGACTAGCGGGAGTGGAGAGCAGTTCTTC; CDR3 protein: CASSWGTSGSGEQFF
D gene: NA; J gene: TRBJ2-7; clone size: NA; V gene: TRBV23-1; CDR3 DNA: TGCGCCAGGAAGGACGGGACGCCGAAAGGGGAGCAGTACTTC; CDR3 protein: CARKDGTPKGEQYF
D gene: TRBD1; J gene: TRBJ2-1; clone size: few; V gene: TRBV5-6; CDR3 DNA: TGTGCCAGCAGCAGGCACAGGGGAGTCGCCTACAATGAGCAGTTCTTC; CDR3 protein: CASSRHRGVAYNEQFF
D gene: NA; J gene: TRBJ1-6; clone size: many; V gene: TRBV4-1; CDR3 DNA: TGCGCCAGCAGCCAGGCAGGGTCGCTGAATTCACCCCTCCACTTT; CDR3 protein: CASSQAGSLNSPLHF
D gene: TRBD2; J gene: TRBJ2-7; clone size: NA; V gene: TRBV12-3/TRBV12-4; CDR3 DNA: TGTGCCAGCAGTTTGCGTATAGAGGCGGGGGGCCACTCCTACGAGCAGTACTTC; CDR3 protein: CASSLRIEAGGHSYEQYF
D gene: NA; J gene: TRBJ2-3; clone size: few; V gene: TRBV5-1; CDR3 DNA: TGCGCCAGCAGCGTATACCGGGACGGGGATACGCAGTATTTT; CDR3 protein: CASSVYRDGDTQYF
D gene: TRBD2; J gene: TRBJ2-1; clone size: few; V gene: TRBV7-2; CDR3 DNA: TGTGCCAGCAGCTTAGCGCTAGCGGGGTGGGATGAGCAGTTCTTC; CDR3 protein: CASSLALAGWDEQFF
D gene: TRBD2; J gene: TRBJ2-2; clone size: NA; V gene: TRBV5-1; CDR3 DNA: TGCGCCAGTCAGCGGGAGGGCCACACCGGGGAGCTGTTTTTT; CDR3 protein: CASQREGHTGELFF
D gene: NA; J gene: TRBJ2-7; clone size: many; V gene: TRBV6-2/TRBV6-3; CDR3 DNA: TGTGCCAGCAGAGAGCCGGGACAAGGTCTTCTCGAGCAGTACTTC; CDR3 protein: CASREPGQGLLEQYF
D gene: NA; J gene: TRBJ2-7; clone size: few; V gene: TRBV9; CDR3 DNA: TGTGCCAGCATAAACCCGGGGGAGCAGTACTTC; CDR3 protein: CASINPGEQYF
D gene: NA; J gene: TRBJ2-2; clone size: once; V gene: TRBV6-1; CDR3 DNA: TGTGCCAGCAGTGCGGACAGAGTCACCGGGGAGCTGTTTTTT; CDR3 protein: CASSADRVTGELFF
D gene: NA; J gene: TRBJ1-2; clone size: many; V gene: TRBV20-1; CDR3 DNA: TGCAGTGCTAGAACTAGTTGGGGCGCGAACTATGGCTACACCTTC; CDR3 protein: CSARTSWGANYGYTF
D gene: NA; J gene: TRBJ2-7; clone size: NA; V gene: TRBV20-1; CDR3 DNA: TGCAGTGCTAGAGGGAGCGCGTCCTACGAGCAGTACTTC; CDR3 protein: CSARGSASYEQYF
D gene: TRBD1; J gene: TRBJ1-4; clone size: NA; V gene: TRBV15; CDR3 DNA: TGTGCCACCAGCAGCCGGACAGGGGGGTTTGAAAAACTGTTTTTT; CDR3 protein: CATSSRTGGFEKLFF
D gene: TRBD1; J gene: TRBJ1-5; clone size: NA; V gene: TRBV24-1; CDR3 DNA: TGTGCCACCAGTGAAGGGACAGGGTGGAATCAGCCCCAGCATTTT; CDR3 protein: CATSEGTGWNQPQHF
D gene: NA; J gene: TRBJ2-7; clone size: few; V gene: TRBV5-1; CDR3 DNA: TGCGCCAGCAGCTACGGACACACTAGCTCCTACGAGCAGTACTTC; CDR3 protein: CASSYGHTSSYEQYF
D gene: NA; J gene: TRBJ2-1; clone size: NA; V gene: TRBV18; CDR3 DNA: TGTGCCAGCTCAGGAAGTTTGGTAGACAATGAGCAGTTCTTC; CDR3 protein: CASSGSLVDNEQFF
D gene: NA; J gene: TRBJ2-7; clone size: NA; V gene: TRBV9; CDR3 DNA: TGTGCCAGCAGCGTAGGGCCTAGCGCCTACGAGCAGTACTTC; CDR3 protein: CASSVGPSAYEQYF
D gene: NA; J gene: TRBJ2-1; clone size: NA; V gene: TRBV24-1; CDR3 DNA: TGTGCCACCAGATCGGGGGGCGTTTACAATGAGCAGTTCTTC; CDR3 protein: CATRSGGVYNEQFF
D gene: NA; J gene: TRBJ2-7; clone size: many; V gene: TRBV2; CDR3 DNA: TGTGCCAGCAGCCCCCACTACGAGCAGTACTTC; CDR3 protein: CASSPHYEQYF
D gene: NA; J gene: TRBJ2-2; clone size: NA; V gene: TRBV10-3; CDR3 DNA: TGTGCCATCAGTGAAAGAGGACGAGAGAGTATCCGGGAGCTGTTTTTT; CDR3 protein: CAISERGRESIRELFF
D gene: NA; J gene: TRBJ1-4; clone size: NA; V gene: TRBV10-3; CDR3 DNA: TGTGCCATCAGCAGCGAGGGGCCAACTAATGAAAAACTGTTTTTT; CDR3 protein: CAISSEGPTNEKLFF
D gene: NA; J gene: TRBJ2-4; clone size: many; V gene: TRBV5-1; CDR3 DNA: TGCGCCAGCAGGAGTGGGGATCTAGCCAAAAACATTCAGTACTTC; CDR3 protein: CASRSGDLAKNIQYF
D gene: NA; J gene: TRBJ2-1; clone size: many; V gene: TRBV2; CDR3 DNA: TGTGCCACGGAGGGGTACAATGAGCAGTTCTTC; CDR3 protein: CATEGYNEQFF
D gene: TRBD1; J gene: TRBJ2-5; clone size: few; V gene: TRBV28; CDR3 DNA: TGTGCCAGCAGTTTCCCGACAGGGATAAGAGAGACCCAGTACTTC; CDR3 protein: CASSFPTGIRETQYF
D gene: NA; J gene: TRBJ1-5; clone size: NA; V gene: TRBV5-5; CDR3 DNA: TGTGCCAGCAGCTTGTCCGGGGGCTTTTATAGCAATCAGCCCCAGCATTTT; CDR3 protein: CASSLSGGFYSNQPQHF
D gene: NA; J gene: TRBJ2-1; clone size: few; V gene: TRBV3-1; CDR3 DNA: TGTGCCAGTACTAACCAGGGCCTTGAGCAGTTCTTC; CDR3 protein: CASTNQGLEQFF
D gene: NA; J gene: TRBJ1-1; clone size: few; V gene: TRBV7-9; CDR3 DNA: TGTGCCAGCAGCTTAGCTACGGGTGAAGCTTTCTTT; CDR3 protein: CASSLATGEAFF
D gene: NA; J gene: TRBJ2-3; clone size: few; V gene: TRBV12-3/TRBV12-4; CDR3 DNA: TGTGCCAGCAGTTTAGGCCTGTACAGGAGGGCTCGCACAGATACGCAGTATTTT; CDR3 protein: CASSLGLYRRARTDTQYF
D gene: NA; J gene: TRBJ2-4; clone size: NA; V gene: TRBV9; CDR3 DNA: TGTGCCAGCAGCGTAGGATTCGGCGATTACATTCAGTACTTC; CDR3 protein: CASSVGFGDYIQYF
D gene: NA; J gene: TRBJ2-1; clone size: few; V gene: TRBV6-2/TRBV6-3; CDR3 DNA: TGTGCCAGCAGTTCTCTAGGGGTAAAGCGGTACAATGAGCAGTTCTTC; CDR3 protein: CASSSLGVKRYNEQFF
D gene: NA; J gene: TRBJ2-5; clone size: many; V gene: TRBV21-1; CDR3 DNA: TGTGCCAGCAGCCTCCATGTAGCGGGTTGCCAAGAGACCCAGTACTTC; CDR3 protein: CASSLHVAGCQETQYF
D gene: TRBD1; J gene: TRBJ1-4; clone size: few; V gene: TRBV20-1; CDR3 DNA: TGCAGTGCTTACCCGGGACAGGGGATAACGGGAAGTGAAAAACTGTTTTTT; CDR3 protein: CSAYPGQGITGSEKLFF
D gene: NA; J gene: TRBJ2-5; clone size: NA; V gene: TRBV20-1; CDR3 DNA: TGCAGTGCTACCGCCAGTAGCGGTCGACAAGAGACCCAGTACTTC; CDR3 protein: CSATASSGRQETQYF
D gene: NA; J gene: TRBJ2-5; clone size: NA; V gene: TRBV12-3/TRBV12-4; CDR3 DNA: TGTGCCAGCAGAAGAGGGGATTCTACATCGGAGACCCAGTACTTC; CDR3 protein: CASRRGDSTSETQYF
D gene: NA; J gene: TRBJ2-5; clone size: many; V gene: TRBV7-2; CDR3 DNA: TGTGCCAGCAGCGGACAAGAGACCCAGTACTTC; CDR3 protein: CASSGQETQYF
D gene: NA; J gene: TRBJ1-1; clone size: NA; V gene: TRBV27; CDR3 DNA: TGTGCCAGCAGTTGGTCCTCGGGGTTGAACACTGAAGCTTTCTTT; CDR3 protein: CASSWSSGLNTEAFF
D gene: TRBD1; J gene: TRBJ1-6; clone size: NA; V gene: TRBV25-1; CDR3 DNA: TGTGCCAGCAGTGCCCGACAGGGGGCTAATTCACCCCTCCACTTT; CDR3 protein: CASSARQGANSPLHF
D gene: TRBD1; J gene: TRBJ1-1; clone size: few; V gene: TRBV7-2; CDR3 DNA: TGTGCCAGCAGCCCCGGACAGGGGAGCACTGAAGCTTTCTTT; CDR3 protein: CASSPGQGSTEAFF
D gene: NA; J gene: TRBJ2-1; clone size: few; V gene: TRBV6-2/TRBV6-3; CDR3 DNA: TGTGCCAGCAGCCCTATTAGGTCCTACAATGAGCAGTTCTTC; CDR3 protein: CASSPIRSYNEQFF
D gene: TRBD2; J gene: TRBJ2-1; clone size: few; V gene: TRBV14; CDR3 DNA: TGTGCCAGCAGCCTATCTTTGACTAGCGGGTCCCCGTGGGGCAATGAGCAGTTCTTC; CDR3 protein: CASSLSLTSGSPWGNEQFF
D gene: NA; J gene: TRBJ1-2; clone size: few; V gene: TRBV3-1; CDR3 DNA: TGTGCCAGCAGCCAAGGACCCATCCGGGTGGGAGCTAACTATGGCTACACCTTC; CDR3 protein: CASSQGPIRVGANYGYTF